The 3 T cell receptor beta chains in this list originate from one sample, sequenced in a study of metastatic and nonmetastatic thyroid tumors. TCRdb re-called clones via MiXCR from the PCR reads. The data contain 35,000 to 45,000 clones, around 20% of them singletons. Treatment of any kind had been given to no patient before thyroid surgery. Sequencing used blood. The receptors were sampled from a female donor with papillary thyroid cancer or a benign thyroid nodule (not recorded which). Some clones in this sample may be carry-over from other donors' samples.

The table lists this clone with many counts. The V and J genes are TRBV5-1 and TRBJ2-2, with D perhaps TRBD2 (5 bases). V was trimmed by 5 bases and J by 5 bases, leaving 13 bases between them. CDR1 and CDR2 (germline): SGHRS, YFSETQ. This CDR3 comprises 14 residues. CDR3 coding DNA: TGCGCCAGCAGGCCTCTGGGCGGGACCGGGGAGCTGTTTTTT. Its translation is CASRPLGGTGELFF. The full variable domain, with the rest looked up from reference TRBV5-1 and TRBJ2-2, is KAGVTQTPRYLIKTRGQQVTLSCSPISGHRSVSWYQQTPGQGLQFLFEYFSETQRNKGNFPGRFSGRQFSNSRSEMNVSTLELGDSALYLCASRPLGGTGELFFGEGSRLTVL.

This clone appeared many times. The chain has TRBV6-2 or TRBV6-3 and TRBJ2-2; the match to TRBD2 covers 8 bases. The V gene end was trimmed by 3 bases and the J gene end by 4 bases; junction bases not matched to a gene: 13. CDR1 and CDR2 (germline): MNHEY, SVGEGT. This CDR3 is 18 amino acids long. CDR3 DNA: TGTGCCAGCAGTTATGTCCCGGATAGCGGGACCCCCACCGGGGAGCTGTTTTTT. Translated, it gives CASSYVPDSGTPTGELFF.

As to this clone: A much larger clone sits a single nucleotide away, making a read error possible. The same CDR3 also results from other DNA sequences found in this sample. The rearrangement uses TRBV9 and TRBJ1-2; 7 positions agree with TRBD1. Germline values: CDR1 SGDLS, CDR2 YYNGEE. This CDR3 region has 13 residues. Trimming cost V 3 bases and J 7 bases; bases outside gene matches: 6. CDR3: CASSATGVGGYTF. The DNA of the CDR3 is TGTGCCAGCAGCGCCACAGGGGTAGGTGGCTACACCTTC.